This TCR beta chain was identified during a study of blood T cell repertoires in COVID-19. Study information: Donors in the United States, Italy and Spain gave samples during acute or convalescent COVID-19. PBMCs, B-cell-depleted T cells, or T cells were the source of the cDNA or gDNA that made up the material.

Clones were sequenced by immunoSEQ multiplex PCR, and TCRdb holds only the in-frame ones, with some missing. This sample has tens of thousands of clones, with approximately 88% found just once. This CDR3 spans 13 amino acids. Per germline, CDR1 SGHAT and CDR2 FQNNGV. J was trimmed by 15 bases and V by 1 base; bases with no gene match: 8. The sequence came from a woman aged 45-65 years with acute or convalescent COVID-19. V and J are TRBV11-2 and TRBJ2-1; 8 positions match TRBD2. Source material: peripheral blood. The CDR3 spells CASSLAGGRRGFF. The CDR3 nucleotides are TGTGCCAGCAGCTTAGCGGGAGGGCGACGCGGGTTCTTC.